These 4 T cell receptor beta chains came from one sample sequenced in a study of identical twins. TCRdb analysed the 5' RACE reads with MiXCR anew, one entry per CDR3 protein. The repertoire holds around 500,000 distinct CDR3 sequences, with approximately 15% as singletons. These same records also appear under a second study, on yellow fever vaccine responses in identical twins.

The source material was CD4+ T cells sorted from blood. These receptors came from a woman between 18 and 29 years old in good health.

J is TRBJ1-5 and V is TRBV5-1; 8 bases match TRBD1. The V gene end was trimmed by 4 bases and the J gene end by 7 bases; junction bases not matched to a gene: 10. The CDR3 contains 15 residues. CDR1 is SGHRS and CDR2 is YFSETQ in the germline V gene. CDR3 bases: TGCGCCAGCAGCGAAAATCAGGGGGCCGGGCAGCCCCAGCATTTT. Amino acids: CASSENQGAGQPQHF.

This CDR3 reads CASSLGGLAARGSQYF. The CDR3 nucleotides are TGTGCCAGCAGCTTGGGAGGTCTAGCGGCGAGGGGGTCGCAGTATTTT. The chain has TRBV7-2 and TRBJ2-3, with D maybe TRBD2 (7 bases). Trimming shortened V by 3 bases and J by 10 bases, and 23 bases separated the two germline ends. The CDR3 loop spans 16 amino acids. Germline V gene sequence: CDR1 SGHTA, CDR2 FQGNSA.

This clonotype was seen at least ten times. V usage is TRBV10-3 and J usage is TRBJ2-1; unclear D gene. Trimming removed 1 base at V and 9 bases at J, with 4 bases between. The V gene's germline CDR1 is ENHRY and CDR2 SYGVKD. The CDR3 consists of 11 residues. The CDR3 loop reads CAISEFGEQFF. The CDR3 coding sequence is TGTGCCATCAGTGAGTTTGGTGAGCAGTTCTTC.

The chain couples TRBV10-3 to TRBJ2-1, with D perhaps matching TRBD1 (6 bases). V gave up 10 bases and J gave up 3 bases, with 22 bases separating them. The CDR3 spans 16 residues. CDR1 and CDR2 from the germline V gene are ENHRY and SYGVKD. CDR3 residues: CATRPDSNTFYNEQFF. The CDR3 DNA follows: TGTGCCACTCGACCGGACAGCAATACCTTCTACAATGAGCAGTTCTTC.